A selection of T cell receptor beta chains follows, all from one sample in a study of molecular identifiers for immune sequencing clone quantification. TCRdb ran MiXCR on the PCR reads and lists one entry per CDR3 protein. Counted here are roughly 50,000 distinct CDR3 sequences, roughly a third occurring once; the ten biggest clones make up around 4%. Sequenced material: naive CD8+ T cells from blood, with Jurkat cell RNA spiked in. The receptors were gathered from a human donor in good health. Some libraries in this study had Jurkat cell RNA spiked in. Each CDR3 is given with its conserved first and last residue. The order of the fields is CDR3 length, V gene, J gene, D gene, clone size, CDR3 protein, CDR3 DNA. D genes are given only for firm matches. Rows give clone size only sometimes, using once, few, many, or a class for an expanded clone.

CDR3 length: 14
V gene: TRBV4-1
J gene: TRBJ2-2
D gene: .
clone size: few
CDR3 protein: CASSQKGHTGELFF
CDR3 DNA: TGCGCCAGCAGCCAGAAAGGGCACACCGGGGAGCTGTTTTTT

CDR3 length: 12
V gene: TRBV29-1
J gene: TRBJ2-3
D gene: .
clone size: many
CDR3 protein: CSDLAGPDTQYF
CDR3 DNA: TGCAGCGACCTAGCAGGCCCAGATACGCAGTATTTT

CDR3 length: 15
V gene: TRBV4-3
J gene: TRBJ2-5
D gene: TRBD1
clone size: .
CDR3 protein: CASSQGGQGRETQYF
CDR3 DNA: TGCGCCAGCAGCCAGGGTGGACAGGGAAGGGAGACCCAGTACTTC

CDR3 length: 15
V gene: TRBV28
J gene: TRBJ2-1
D gene: TRBD2
clone size: many
CDR3 protein: CASSLGGSSGNEQFF
CDR3 DNA: TGTGCCAGCAGTTTAGGCGGGAGTTCGGGGAATGAGCAGTTCTTC

CDR3 length: 15
V gene: TRBV29-1
J gene: TRBJ1-1
D gene: .
clone size: many
CDR3 protein: CSVVSVQTGNTEAFF
CDR3 DNA: TGCAGCGTTGTCTCGGTCCAAACAGGAAACACTGAAGCTTTCTTT

CDR3 length: 14
V gene: TRBV6-2/TRBV6-3
J gene: TRBJ2-3
D gene: .
clone size: .
CDR3 protein: CASSYGGGGDTQYF
CDR3 DNA: TGTGCCAGCAGTTACGGAGGGGGAGGAGATACGCAGTATTTT

CDR3 length: 12
V gene: TRBV7-9
J gene: TRBJ2-7
D gene: .
clone size: .
CDR3 protein: CASSSSSEEQYF
CDR3 DNA: TGTGCCAGCAGCTCCAGCAGCGAGGAGCAGTACTTC

CDR3 length: 15
V gene: TRBV6-6
J gene: TRBJ1-1
D gene: TRBD1
clone size: many
CDR3 protein: CASSYPGGMNTEAFF
CDR3 DNA: TGTGCCAGCAGTTACCCAGGGGGAATGAACACTGAAGCTTTCTTT

CDR3 length: 15
V gene: TRBV4-3
J gene: TRBJ2-2
D gene: TRBD2
clone size: few
CDR3 protein: CASSRDGRGTGELFF
CDR3 DNA: TGCGCCAGCAGCCGGGACGGGAGGGGCACCGGGGAGCTGTTTTTT

CDR3 length: 16
V gene: TRBV29-1
J gene: TRBJ1-2
D gene: .
clone size: many
CDR3 protein: CSVVAFGAIQPYGYTF
CDR3 DNA: TGCAGCGTTGTTGCTTTCGGGGCCATCCAACCCTATGGCTACACCTTC

CDR3 length: 19
V gene: TRBV2
J gene: TRBJ1-4
D gene: .
clone size: .
CDR3 protein: CASSEGLGAKTRHDGKLFF
CDR3 DNA: TGTGCCAGCAGTGAGGGGTTGGGAGCAAAAACGCGACACGATGGAAAACTGTTTTTT

CDR3 length: 14
V gene: TRBV12-3/TRBV12-4
J gene: TRBJ2-2
D gene: .
clone size: few
CDR3 protein: CASLRRPNTGELFF
CDR3 DNA: TGTGCCAGCCTCCGCCGTCCGAACACCGGGGAGCTGTTTTTT

CDR3 length: 12
V gene: TRBV5-1
J gene: TRBJ2-7
D gene: .
clone size: many
CDR3 protein: CASSPDGYEQYF
CDR3 DNA: TGCGCCAGCAGCCCCGACGGCTACGAGCAGTACTTC

CDR3 length: 12
V gene: TRBV29-1
J gene: TRBJ2-1
D gene: TRBD1
clone size: .
CDR3 protein: CSVVTGGEEQFF
CDR3 DNA: TGCAGCGTTGTCACAGGGGGTGAAGAGCAGTTCTTC

CDR3 length: 15
V gene: TRBV4-3
J gene: TRBJ1-5
D gene: .
clone size: many
CDR3 protein: CASSQEFALNQPQHF
CDR3 DNA: TGCGCCAGCAGCCAAGAGTTTGCATTGAATCAGCCCCAGCATTTT

CDR3 length: 13
V gene: TRBV6-2/TRBV6-3
J gene: TRBJ2-5
D gene: .
clone size: .
CDR3 protein: CASRFEFQETQYF
CDR3 DNA: TGTGCCAGCAGATTCGAGTTCCAAGAGACCCAGTACTTC

CDR3 length: 16
V gene: TRBV9
J gene: TRBJ2-3
D gene: .
clone size: few
CDR3 protein: CASSVVGGASTDTQYF
CDR3 DNA: TGTGCCAGCAGCGTAGTAGGCGGGGCGAGCACAGATACGCAGTATTTT

CDR3 length: 15
V gene: TRBV6-2/TRBV6-3
J gene: TRBJ2-1
D gene: TRBD1
clone size: .
CDR3 protein: CASSYTTGAGDEQFF
CDR3 DNA: TGTGCCAGCAGTTACACGACAGGGGCAGGGGATGAGCAGTTCTTC

CDR3 length: 15
V gene: TRBV6-6
J gene: TRBJ2-3
D gene: .
clone size: few
CDR3 protein: CASSYARPSTDTQYF
CDR3 DNA: TGTGCCAGCAGTTACGCCCGCCCGAGCACAGATACGCAGTATTTT

CDR3 length: 13
V gene: TRBV13
J gene: TRBJ2-1
D gene: .
clone size: .
CDR3 protein: CASSLGLANEQFF
CDR3 DNA: TGTGCCAGCAGCTTAGGTCTAGCAAATGAGCAGTTCTTC

CDR3 length: 15
V gene: TRBV28
J gene: TRBJ2-1
D gene: TRBD1
clone size: .
CDR3 protein: CASSFVQGFYNEQFF
CDR3 DNA: TGTGCCAGCAGTTTCGTACAGGGGTTTTACAATGAGCAGTTCTTC

CDR3 length: 10
V gene: TRBV11-2
J gene: TRBJ1-1
D gene: .
clone size: .
CDR3 protein: CASGGAEAFF
CDR3 DNA: TGTGCCAGCGGCGGCGCTGAAGCTTTCTTT

CDR3 length: 14
V gene: TRBV12-3/TRBV12-4
J gene: TRBJ2-3
D gene: TRBD1
clone size: few
CDR3 protein: CASSGDSLTDTQYF
CDR3 DNA: TGTGCCAGCAGTGGGGACAGTCTCACAGATACGCAGTATTTT

CDR3 length: 14
V gene: TRBV10-1
J gene: TRBJ2-7
D gene: .
clone size: .
CDR3 protein: CASSEGYGAYEQYF
CDR3 DNA: TGCGCCAGCAGTGAGGGGTACGGTGCCTACGAGCAGTACTTC

CDR3 length: 12
V gene: TRBV6-5
J gene: TRBJ2-7
D gene: .
clone size: few
CDR3 protein: CASSYSPSEQYF
CDR3 DNA: TGTGCCAGCAGTTACTCGCCTTCAGAGCAGTACTTC

CDR3 length: 17
V gene: TRBV9
J gene: TRBJ2-1
D gene: TRBD1
clone size: .
CDR3 protein: CASSKNRDRTPYNEQFF
CDR3 DNA: TGTGCCAGCAGCAAAAACCGGGACAGGACACCGTACAATGAGCAGTTCTTC

CDR3 length: 12
V gene: TRBV20-1
J gene: TRBJ2-7
D gene: .
clone size: many
CDR3 protein: CSVTDFGYEQYF
CDR3 DNA: TGCAGTGTAACGGATTTCGGCTACGAGCAGTACTTC

CDR3 length: 17
V gene: TRBV4-2
J gene: TRBJ2-1
D gene: TRBD1
clone size: .
CDR3 protein: CAGSQDGTGGAHNEQFF
CDR3 DNA: TGTGCCGGCAGCCAAGATGGGACAGGGGGCGCCCACAATGAGCAGTTCTTC

CDR3 length: 16
V gene: TRBV5-5
J gene: TRBJ1-5
D gene: .
clone size: many
CDR3 protein: CASSLMMELGNQPQHF
CDR3 DNA: TGTGCCAGCAGCTTGATGATGGAACTTGGCAATCAGCCCCAGCATTTT

CDR3 length: 12
V gene: TRBV6-2/TRBV6-3
J gene: TRBJ1-4
D gene: .
clone size: .
CDR3 protein: CASRDNHEKLFF
CDR3 DNA: TGTGCCAGCCGGGACAACCATGAAAAACTGTTTTTT

CDR3 length: 14
V gene: TRBV28
J gene: TRBJ2-7
D gene: .
clone size: many
CDR3 protein: CASSLLVNSYEQYF
CDR3 DNA: TGTGCCAGCAGTTTACTGGTTAACTCCTACGAGCAGTACTTC

CDR3 length: 15
V gene: TRBV11-2
J gene: TRBJ2-2
D gene: TRBD1
clone size: few
CDR3 protein: CASSSGQLAAGELFF
CDR3 DNA: TGTGCCAGCAGCTCGGGACAGCTCGCGGCCGGGGAGCTGTTTTTT

CDR3 length: 12
V gene: TRBV4-1
J gene: TRBJ2-2
D gene: .
clone size: few
CDR3 protein: CASSQERGELFF
CDR3 DNA: TGCGCCAGCAGCCAAGAACGGGGGGAGCTGTTTTTT

CDR3 length: 12
V gene: TRBV7-6
J gene: TRBJ2-3
D gene: .
clone size: few
CDR3 protein: CASSRLSNTQYF
CDR3 DNA: TGTGCCAGCAGCCGTTTATCCAATACGCAGTATTTT

CDR3 length: 14
V gene: TRBV29-1
J gene: TRBJ2-7
D gene: .
clone size: few
CDR3 protein: CSVEDGRGQYEQYF
CDR3 DNA: TGCAGCGTTGAAGATGGTAGGGGACAATACGAGCAGTACTTC

CDR3 length: 18
V gene: TRBV6-6
J gene: TRBJ2-1
D gene: .
clone size: few
CDR3 protein: CASSYSIPVGPQGDEQFF
CDR3 DNA: TGTGCCAGCAGTTACTCGATCCCCGTGGGTCCCCAGGGCGATGAGCAGTTCTTC

CDR3 length: 15
V gene: TRBV4-1
J gene: TRBJ2-7
D gene: TRBD1
clone size: .
CDR3 protein: CASSQPGQGVYEQYF
CDR3 DNA: TGCGCCAGCAGCCAACCGGGACAGGGTGTCTACGAGCAGTACTTC

CDR3 length: 15
V gene: TRBV6-1
J gene: TRBJ2-4
D gene: .
clone size: .
CDR3 protein: CASSEFRQGKNIQYF
CDR3 DNA: TGTGCCAGCAGTGAATTTCGGCAGGGAAAAAACATTCAGTACTTC

CDR3 length: 19
V gene: TRBV9
J gene: TRBJ1-4
D gene: .
clone size: .
CDR3 protein: CASSADRERLFADNEKLFF
CDR3 DNA: TGTGCCAGCAGCGCCGACCGGGAACGACTATTCGCCGATAATGAAAAACTGTTTTTT

CDR3 length: 19
V gene: TRBV12-3/TRBV12-4
J gene: TRBJ2-1
D gene: .
clone size: few
CDR3 protein: CASSLLDVSKSAPYNEQFF
CDR3 DNA: TGTGCCAGCAGTTTATTGGACGTGTCCAAATCGGCCCCCTACAATGAGCAGTTCTTC

CDR3 length: 14
V gene: TRBV9
J gene: TRBJ2-5
D gene: .
clone size: .
CDR3 protein: CASSVSGVGETQYF
CDR3 DNA: TGTGCCAGCAGCGTAAGCGGAGTGGGGGAGACCCAGTACTTC

CDR3 length: 15
V gene: TRBV7-9
J gene: TRBJ1-5
D gene: .
clone size: many
CDR3 protein: CASSLSGPTVQPQHF
CDR3 DNA: TGTGCCAGCAGCTTGTCAGGACCAACTGTTCAGCCCCAGCATTTT